Listed below are T cell receptor beta chains from one sample, sequenced in a study of cytomegalovirus exposure and HLA in healthy donors. Profiled with immunoSEQ multiplex PCR; TCRdb holds only in-frame clones, not every one. This sample has under 150,000 clones, with over 70% found just once. The sample was PBMCs. These receptors were obtained from a woman aged 40 to 50 in good health and CMV-seronegative. CDR3s include the opening cysteine and the closing phenylalanine or tryptophan. Fields, in order: clone size, J gene, V gene, D gene, CDR3 protein, CDR3 DNA. A D gene is named only where the DNA matches it firmly. The size field is filled for only some rows; it gives once, few, many or a size class.

clone size: -
J gene: TRBJ1-4
V gene: TRBV27
D gene: -
CDR3 protein: CASSLTPANEKLFF
CDR3 DNA: TGTGCCAGCAGTCTGACACCGGCTAATGAAAAACTGTTTTTT

clone size: few
J gene: TRBJ2-3
V gene: TRBV2
D gene: -
CDR3 protein: CASSELTDTQYF
CDR3 DNA: TGTGCCAGCAGTGAGCTAACAGATACGCAGTATTTT

clone size: -
J gene: TRBJ1-2
V gene: TRBV28
D gene: TRBD1
CDR3 protein: CARRNRGGGYTF
CDR3 DNA: TGTGCCAGACGGAACAGGGGAGGCGGCTACACCTTC

clone size: -
J gene: TRBJ1-3
V gene: TRBV7-8
D gene: TRBD1
CDR3 protein: CASSSRQGTRNTIYF
CDR3 DNA: TGTGCCAGCAGCTCGAGACAGGGGACCAGAAACACCATATATTTT

clone size: -
J gene: TRBJ1-1
V gene: TRBV7-9
D gene: -
CDR3 protein: CASSPTSFPLGTEAFF
CDR3 DNA: TGTGCCAGCAGCCCCACTAGCTTCCCCTTGGGGACTGAAGCTTTCTTT

clone size: -
J gene: TRBJ1-2
V gene: TRBV5-1
D gene: -
CDR3 protein: CASSLVPLNYGYTF
CDR3 DNA: TGCGCCAGCAGCTTGGTTCCCCTTAACTATGGCTACACCTTC

clone size: -
J gene: TRBJ2-3
V gene: TRBV28
D gene: -
CDR3 protein: CASSLSSGGTDTQYF
CDR3 DNA: TGTGCCAGCAGTCTCAGTTCAGGGGGCACAGATACGCAGTATTTT

clone size: -
J gene: TRBJ1-4
V gene: TRBV7-9
D gene: TRBD1
CDR3 protein: CASSRPGQGEEKLFF
CDR3 DNA: TGTGCCAGCAGCCGCCCGGGACAGGGGGAAGAAAAACTGTTTTTT

clone size: -
J gene: TRBJ1-1
V gene: TRBV2
D gene: TRBD1
CDR3 protein: CASQALSTGSEAFF
CDR3 DNA: TGTGCCAGTCAAGCCCTCTCGACAGGGTCTGAAGCTTTCTTT

clone size: -
J gene: TRBJ2-3
V gene: TRBV5-1
D gene: -
CDR3 protein: CASSLLPTDTQYF
CDR3 DNA: TGCGCCAGCAGCTTGCTCCCCACAGATACGCAGTATTTT

clone size: -
J gene: TRBJ2-1
V gene: TRBV19
D gene: -
CDR3 protein: CASSRNLGAHTSSYNEQFF
CDR3 DNA: TGTGCCAGTAGTCGTAACCTGGGGGCCCACACCAGCTCCTACAATGAGCAGTTCTTC

clone size: -
J gene: TRBJ1-5
V gene: TRBV30
D gene: -
CDR3 protein: CAWSRENQPQHF
CDR3 DNA: TGTGCCTGGAGTAGGGAGAATCAGCCCCAGCATTTT

clone size: -
J gene: TRBJ2-7
V gene: TRBV7-8
D gene: TRBD1
CDR3 protein: CASSHNRGSGEQYF
CDR3 DNA: TGTGCCAGCAGCCACAACAGGGGCTCAGGGGAGCAGTACTTC

clone size: -
J gene: TRBJ2-3
V gene: TRBV5-1
D gene: -
CDR3 protein: CASSLRGQSRDTQYF
CDR3 DNA: TGCGCCAGCAGCCTCCGAGGACAGTCACGAGATACGCAGTATTTT

clone size: -
J gene: TRBJ2-3
V gene: TRBV5-1
D gene: TRBD1
CDR3 protein: CASSLGQGSDTQYF
CDR3 DNA: TGCGCCAGCAGCTTGGGACAGGGGTCAGATACGCAGTATTTT

clone size: -
J gene: TRBJ2-2
V gene: TRBV14
D gene: -
CDR3 protein: CASSPTGNTGELFF
CDR3 DNA: TGTGCCAGCAGCCCCACTGGTAACACCGGGGAGCTGTTTTTT

clone size: -
J gene: TRBJ1-1
V gene: TRBV5-5
D gene: -
CDR3 protein: CASSLVSRDTEAFF
CDR3 DNA: TGTGCCAGCAGCTTGGTCTCACGGGACACTGAAGCTTTCTTT

clone size: few
J gene: TRBJ1-4
V gene: TRBV7-9
D gene: TRBD1
CDR3 protein: CASSPTDRANEKLFF
CDR3 DNA: TGTGCCAGCAGCCCTACTGACAGGGCTAATGAAAAACTGTTTTTT

clone size: once
J gene: TRBJ2-7
V gene: TRBV28
D gene: -
CDR3 protein: CASSFGSSYEQYF
CDR3 DNA: TGTGCCAGCAGTTTCGGGAGCTCCTACGAGCAGTACTTC

clone size: few
J gene: TRBJ1-1
V gene: TRBV5-1
D gene: -
CDR3 protein: CASSLEGRGRSAFF
CDR3 DNA: TGCGCCAGCAGCTTGGAGGGGCGGGGGCGTTCAGCTTTCTTT

clone size: -
J gene: TRBJ2-7
V gene: TRBV19
D gene: TRBD2
CDR3 protein: CASSMGLALDEQYF
CDR3 DNA: TGTGCCAGTAGTATGGGACTAGCGTTGGACGAGCAGTACTTC

clone size: -
J gene: TRBJ1-4
V gene: TRBV7-8
D gene: -
CDR3 protein: CASSYRTVATNEKLFF
CDR3 DNA: TGTGCCAGCAGCTATCGGACAGTTGCAACTAATGAAAAACTGTTTTTT

clone size: -
J gene: TRBJ2-3
V gene: TRBV6-1
D gene: TRBD1
CDR3 protein: CASSEATGRNTQYF
CDR3 DNA: TGTGCCAGCAGTGAAGCGACAGGGCGAAATACGCAGTATTTT

clone size: -
J gene: TRBJ1-6
V gene: TRBV19
D gene: TRBD1
CDR3 protein: CASSTGQWHNSPLHF
CDR3 DNA: TGTGCCAGTAGTACGGGACAGTGGCATAATTCACCCCTCCACTTT

clone size: -
J gene: TRBJ2-2
V gene: TRBV11-2
D gene: -
CDR3 protein: CASSFEGAGELFF
CDR3 DNA: TGTGCCAGCAGCTTTGAAGGGGCCGGGGAGCTGTTTTTT

clone size: -
J gene: TRBJ1-2
V gene: TRBV6-5
D gene: TRBD1
CDR3 protein: CASRDRGLSGYTF
CDR3 DNA: TGTGCCAGCAGGGACAGGGGCTTAAGCGGCTACACCTTC

clone size: -
J gene: TRBJ2-2
V gene: TRBV19
D gene: TRBD1
CDR3 protein: CASSTWSQGANTGELFF
CDR3 DNA: TGTGCCAGTAGTACTTGGTCCCAGGGGGCGAACACCGGGGAGCTGTTTTTT

clone size: -
J gene: TRBJ1-5
V gene: TRBV10-2
D gene: -
CDR3 protein: CASSESVGEPQHF
CDR3 DNA: TGCGCCAGCAGTGAGTCAGTCGGGGAGCCCCAGCATTTT

clone size: -
J gene: TRBJ1-2
V gene: TRBV6-1
D gene: TRBD1
CDR3 protein: CASSETGYYGYTF
CDR3 DNA: TGTGCCAGCAGTGAGACAGGGTACTATGGCTACACCTTC

clone size: -
J gene: TRBJ2-3
V gene: TRBV7-2
D gene: TRBD2
CDR3 protein: CASSLARSGRSTDTQYF
CDR3 DNA: TGTGCCAGCAGCTTAGCTAGGAGCGGGAGGAGCACAGATACGCAGTATTTT

clone size: -
J gene: TRBJ2-2
V gene: TRBV28
D gene: TRBD1
CDR3 protein: CASSFRDRGTGELFF
CDR3 DNA: TGTGCCAGCAGTTTCCGGGACAGGGGAACCGGGGAGCTGTTTTTT

clone size: -
J gene: TRBJ2-4
V gene: TRBV5-4
D gene: TRBD1
CDR3 protein: CASSHTGVPNIQYF
CDR3 DNA: TGTGCCAGCAGCCATACAGGGGTCCCTAACATTCAGTACTTC

clone size: few
J gene: TRBJ2-7
V gene: TRBV5-5
D gene: TRBD1
CDR3 protein: CASSPGGQGAYEQYF
CDR3 DNA: TGTGCCAGCAGCCCCGGAGGACAGGGAGCCTACGAGCAGTACTTC

clone size: -
J gene: TRBJ2-6
V gene: TRBV15
D gene: -
CDR3 protein: CATSLQFSGANVLTF
CDR3 DNA: TGTGCCACCAGTTTACAGTTCTCTGGGGCCAACGTCCTGACTTTC

clone size: once
J gene: TRBJ1-3
V gene: TRBV5-1
D gene: -
CDR3 protein: CASSLQGESGNTIYF
CDR3 DNA: TGCGCCAGCAGCTTGCAGGGCGAGTCTGGAAACACCATATATTTT

clone size: once
J gene: TRBJ2-3
V gene: TRBV19
D gene: -
CDR3 protein: CASSALGADTQYF
CDR3 DNA: TGTGCCAGTAGTGCCCTAGGGGCAGATACGCAGTATTTT

clone size: -
J gene: TRBJ1-2
V gene: TRBV30
D gene: TRBD1
CDR3 protein: CAWSPDRGYYGYTF
CDR3 DNA: TGTGCCTGGAGCCCAGACAGGGGGTACTATGGCTACACCTTC

clone size: -
J gene: TRBJ2-3
V gene: TRBV18
D gene: -
CDR3 protein: CASSPSSTDTQYF
CDR3 DNA: TGTGCCAGCTCACCATCTAGCACAGATACGCAGTATTTT

clone size: -
J gene: TRBJ1-1
V gene: TRBV5-5
D gene: TRBD1
CDR3 protein: CASSAGQLNTEAFF
CDR3 DNA: TGTGCCAGCAGCGCGGGACAGTTGAACACTGAAGCTTTCTTT

clone size: -
J gene: TRBJ2-5
V gene: TRBV7-9
D gene: -
CDR3 protein: CASSSERETQYF
CDR3 DNA: TGTGCCAGCAGCTCAGAAAGAGAGACCCAGTACTTC

clone size: -
J gene: TRBJ2-3
V gene: TRBV19
D gene: -
CDR3 protein: CASSTRTYSTDTQYF
CDR3 DNA: TGTGCCAGTAGTACCCGGACATATAGCACAGATACGCAGTATTTT

clone size: -
J gene: TRBJ2-7
V gene: TRBV5-1
D gene: TRBD1
CDR3 protein: CASSLFVNQGDEQYF
CDR3 DNA: TGCGCCAGCAGCTTGTTCGTCAACCAGGGGGACGAGCAGTACTTC

clone size: -
J gene: TRBJ2-1
V gene: TRBV7-9
D gene: TRBD2
CDR3 protein: CASSSPGLADYNEQFF
CDR3 DNA: TGTGCCAGCAGCTCACCGGGACTAGCGGACTACAATGAGCAGTTCTTC

clone size: -
J gene: TRBJ1-5
V gene: TRBV13
D gene: -
CDR3 protein: CASSLYRGASNQPQHF
CDR3 DNA: TGTGCCAGCAGCTTATACCGGGGAGCTAGCAATCAGCCCCAGCATTTT

clone size: -
J gene: TRBJ1-4
V gene: TRBV4-2
D gene: TRBD1
CDR3 protein: CASSQVMTGSGEKLFF
CDR3 DNA: TGTGCCAGCAGCCAAGTAATGACAGGGAGCGGTGAAAAACTGTTTTTT

clone size: -
J gene: TRBJ1-2
V gene: TRBV18
D gene: -
CDR3 protein: CASSPSAEYGYTF
CDR3 DNA: TGTGCCAGCTCACCGTCCGCGGAGTATGGCTACACCTTC

clone size: -
J gene: TRBJ2-1
V gene: TRBV9
D gene: -
CDR3 protein: CASSVTGTGGEEQFF
CDR3 DNA: TGTGCCAGCAGCGTAACAGGAACCGGGGGTGAAGAGCAGTTCTTC

clone size: -
J gene: TRBJ2-7
V gene: TRBV5-6
D gene: -
CDR3 protein: CASGPGTLNYEQYF
CDR3 DNA: TGTGCCAGCGGGCCCGGTACATTAAACTACGAGCAGTACTTC